This T cell receptor beta chain was sequenced during a study of cytomegalovirus exposure and HLA in healthy donors. The protocol was immunoSEQ multiplex PCR, while the TCRdb copy is restricted to in-frame clones and leaves out a portion. Seen here are 200,000 to 250,000 clones, approximately 87% observed once, and the top ten hold 5.5% to 7%. The CDR3 has 17 residues. On this clone: As yet, its antigen is unknown.

General observations from the study: Among the CMV-associated chains, three were confirmed in vitro as specific for CMV antigens. Across donors, most TCRs were seen rarely, yet some public ones were widespread.

The validation cohort, a group of 100 to 150 subjects, included the donors and was separate from the roughly 670-subject first cohort. The sequenced material came from PBMCs. The source of this sequence is a woman aged 18-30 years in good health and CMV-seronegative. V usage is TRBV21-1 and J usage is TRBJ2-4; the D call TRBD2 from the table was never checked on the DNA. TRBV21-1 is a known pseudogene. CDR3 bases: TGTGCCAGCAGCAAAAATAGCGGGAGCGGGTCGAAAAACATTCAGTACTTC. Protein: CASSKNSGSGSKNIQYF.